The 14 T cell receptor beta chains in this list originate from one sample, sequenced in a study of cytomegalovirus exposure and HLA in healthy donors. Using immunoSEQ multiplex PCR, the repertoire was profiled, and TCRdb retains in-frame clones only, with some absent. The sample shows about 98,000 clones, roughly 85% of them seen only once. Sequencing was performed on PBMCs. The receptors shown here come from a woman aged 25 to 39 in good health and CMV-seronegative.

This rearrangement joins TRBV18 to TRBJ2-1; 8 bases map to TRBD1. Trimming cost V 0 bases and J 10 bases; bases outside gene matches: 8. The CDR3 length is 15 residues. CDR1 is KGHSH and CDR2 is LQKENI in the germline V gene. The CDR3 here is CASSPPSGQGEEQFF. The CDR3 region has the DNA TGTGCCAGCTCACCACCTTCCGGACAGGGCGAAGAGCAGTTCTTC.

The chain couples TRBV10-3 to TRBJ2-7, with 10 bases aligning to TRBD1. Germline V gives CDR1 ENHRY, CDR2 SYGVKD. The CDR3 is 13 amino acids. V gave up 6 bases and J gave up 5 bases; unmatched junction bases: 4. The CDR3 sequence is CAIRTGGIDEQYF. The CDR3 DNA reads as TGTGCCATCAGGACAGGGGGCATTGACGAGCAGTACTTC.

This chain connects TRBV6-5 to TRBJ2-5; 7 bases agree with TRBD1. The CDR3 spans 12 residues. V shed 5 bases, J shed 9 bases, and the junction held 6 bases outside the gene matches. Germline lookup yields CDR1 MNHEY and CDR2 SVGAGI. CDR3 bases: TGTGCCAGCAGTCCCCCCGGGACAGCCCAGTACTTC. This gives the protein CASSPPGTAQYF.

V gene TRBV28 combines with J gene TRBJ2-1; 7 bases are shared with TRBD1. J was trimmed by 4 bases and V by 6 bases; bases with no gene match: 3. Germline CDR1 is MDHEN and CDR2 is SYDVKM. The CDR3 length is 13 residues. In DNA form, the CDR3 reads TGTGCCAGCAGGCAGGGACAGTACAATGAGCAGTTCTTC. This translates into CASRQGQYNEQFF.

The gene calls are TRBV10-3 and TRBJ1-6; no clear D. CDR1 is ENHRY, CDR2 SYGVKD, per germline. V shed 9 bases and J shed 9 bases, with 18 bases lying between them. This CDR3 contains 14 residues. This chain's CDR3 is CAMSDFPRGSPLHF. CDR3 DNA sequence: TGTGCCATGAGCGACTTCCCTCGGGGTTCACCCCTCCACTTT.

This chain joins TRBV9 and TRBJ2-3, with TRBD2 identical over 10 bases. CDR1 SGDLS and CDR2 YYNGEE come from the germline V gene. The CDR3 totals 18 residues. The junction had 17 bases not matched to a gene; V was cut back by 4 bases and J by 6 bases. CDR3 region: CASSLPLAGGLNKDTQYF. The CDR3 nucleotides are TGTGCCAGCAGCCTACCTTTAGCGGGAGGACTGAACAAGGATACGCAGTATTTT.

This chain joins TRBV6-5 and TRBJ2-1; 9 bases map to TRBD2. The CDR3 loop spans 12 amino acids. Per the germline V gene, CDR1 is MNHEY and CDR2 is SVGAGI. Trimming at V came to 5 bases and at J to 14 bases, leaving 7 bases not matched to a gene. CDR3 residues: CASSRRGGDEFF. The CDR3 nucleotides are TGTGCCAGCAGTAGGCGGGGGGGCGATGAGTTCTTC.

The chain uses TRBV6-5 and TRBJ1-1; TRBD1 is a possible D gene (6 bases). Between the trimmed V and J ends, which lost 6 bases and 8 bases, there was a span of 13 bases. This CDR3 is built from 12 residues. In germline, CDR1 is MNHEY, CDR2 SVGAGI. This CDR3 reads CASRYPGAEAFF. The CDR3 DNA reads as TGTGCCAGCAGATACCCAGGGGCAGAAGCTTTCTTT.

The chain has TRBV5-1 and TRBJ2-7; 7 nucleotides align to TRBD1. V dropped 4 bases and J dropped 6; count of bases not matched to a gene: 7. This CDR3 contains 13 residues. Per germline, CDR1 SGHRS and CDR2 YFSETQ. The CDR3 nucleotides are TGCGCCAGCAGCCGAGACAGGGTTTCCGAGCAGTACTTC. Amino acid sequence: CASSRDRVSEQYF.

This chain joins TRBV11-2 and TRBJ2-7; D remains ambiguous. The CDR3 is 14 amino acids. Trimming pared 1 base from V and 1 base from J, leaving 8 bases between. Germline CDR1 is SGHAT and CDR2 is FQNNGV. The CDR3 DNA follows: TGTGCCAGCAGCTTAGGGCCCATATCCTACGAGCAGTACTTC. Translation gives CASSLGPISYEQYF.

This chain connects TRBV20-1 to TRBJ1-4, with D hard to call. The germline V gene has CDR1 DFQATT and CDR2 SNEGSKA (reference sequence). The CDR3 extends over 10 amino acids. With 5 bases removed from V and 7 bases from J, the gap between germline ends came to 5 bases. CDR3 protein: CSAGSEKLFF. Here the CDR3 DNA reads TGCAGTGCTGGTAGTGAAAAACTGTTTTTT.

J is TRBJ1-1 and V is TRBV19, with 7 bases identical to TRBD1. V dropped 8 bases and J dropped 4; count of bases not matched to a gene: 13. The germline V gene encodes CDR1 LNHDA and CDR2 SQIVND (reference sequence). This CDR3 spans 15 amino acids. The CDR3 DNA follows: TGTGCCAGTTCGGCGAAGGGGGCTTCCCTCACTGAAGCTTTCTTT. It yields the protein CASSAKGASLTEAFF.

This CDR3 reads CASREQRGNYGYTF. CDR3 bases: TGTGCCAGCAGAGAACAGAGAGGGAACTATGGCTACACCTTC. The genes are TRBV7-2 and TRBJ1-2; D remains unclear. V gave up 6 bases and J gave up 2 bases, with 13 bases separating them. Germline values: CDR1 SGHTA, CDR2 FQGNSA. The CDR3 is made up of 14 amino acids.

The chain carries TRBV12-5 and TRBJ1-5; 8 bases are a match to TRBD1. Trimming at V came to 9 bases and at J to 15 bases, leaving 10 bases not matched to a gene. This CDR3 region has 11 residues. Germline assignment: CDR1 LGHNT and CDR2 FRNRAP. The CDR3 DNA reads as TGTGCTAGCTCTAAAGGACAGGGCTTGCATTTT. It specifies CASSKGQGLHF.